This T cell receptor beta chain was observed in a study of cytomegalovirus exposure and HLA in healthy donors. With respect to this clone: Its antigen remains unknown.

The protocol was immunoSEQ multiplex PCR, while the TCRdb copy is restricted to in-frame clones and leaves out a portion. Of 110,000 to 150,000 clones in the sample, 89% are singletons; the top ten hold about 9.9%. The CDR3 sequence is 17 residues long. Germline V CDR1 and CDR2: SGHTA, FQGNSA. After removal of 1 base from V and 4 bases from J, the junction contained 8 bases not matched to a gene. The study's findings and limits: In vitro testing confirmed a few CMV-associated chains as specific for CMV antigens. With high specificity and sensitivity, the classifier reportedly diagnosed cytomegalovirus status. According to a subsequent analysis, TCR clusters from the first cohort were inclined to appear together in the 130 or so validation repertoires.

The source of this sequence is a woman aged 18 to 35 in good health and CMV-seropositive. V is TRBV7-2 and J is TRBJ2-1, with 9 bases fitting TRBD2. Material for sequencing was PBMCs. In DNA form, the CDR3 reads TGTGCCAGCAGCTTAGAAGGAAGCGGGGGGCCTTACAATGAGCAGTTCTTC. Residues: CASSLEGSGGPYNEQFF.